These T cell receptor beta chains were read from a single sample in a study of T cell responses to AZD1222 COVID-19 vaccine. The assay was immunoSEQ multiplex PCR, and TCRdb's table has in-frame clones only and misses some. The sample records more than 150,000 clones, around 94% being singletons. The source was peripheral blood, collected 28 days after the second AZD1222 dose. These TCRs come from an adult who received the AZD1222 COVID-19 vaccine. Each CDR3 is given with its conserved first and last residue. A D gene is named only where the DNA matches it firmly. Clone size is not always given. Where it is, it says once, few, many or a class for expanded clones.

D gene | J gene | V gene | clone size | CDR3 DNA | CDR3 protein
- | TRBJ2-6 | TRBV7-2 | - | TGTGCCAGCAGCTTAGCGGGGGGACAAACCTCTGGGGCCAACGTCCTGACTTTC | CASSLAGGQTSGANVLTF
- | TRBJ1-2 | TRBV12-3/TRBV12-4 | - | TGTGCCAGCAGGTCGGGCTATGGCTACACCTTC | CASRSGYGYTF
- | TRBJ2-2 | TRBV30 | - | TGTGCCTGGGGGAACGCCGGGCTAGACACCGGGGAGCTGTTTTTT | CAWGNAGLDTGELFF
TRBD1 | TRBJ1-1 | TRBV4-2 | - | TGTGCCAGCAGCCAACACCTTATCGGGACAGGGCTCACTGAAGCTTTCTTT | CASSQHLIGTGLTEAFF
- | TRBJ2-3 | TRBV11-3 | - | TGTGCCAGCAGCTTGTCGACTAGTCCTAGCACAGATACGCAGTATTTT | CASSLSTSPSTDTQYF
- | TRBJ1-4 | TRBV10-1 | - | TGCGCCAGCAGCCCACGGTCTGGGGAAAAACTGTTTTTT | CASSPRSGEKLFF
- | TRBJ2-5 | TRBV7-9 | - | TGTGCCAGCAGCGAGGCACAGCAAGAGACCCAGTACTTC | CASSEAQQETQYF
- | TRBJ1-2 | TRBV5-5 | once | TGTGCCAGCAGCTTGAGGTCCGGCTATGGCTACACCTTC | CASSLRSGYGYTF
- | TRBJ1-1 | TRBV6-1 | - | TGTGCCAGCAGTGAGACACGGAACACTGAAGCTTTCTTT | CASSETRNTEAFF
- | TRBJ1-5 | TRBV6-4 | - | TGTGCCAGCAGTGACGAGGCTGGGTTTCAGCCCCAGCATTTT | CASSDEAGFQPQHF
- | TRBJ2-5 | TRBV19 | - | TGTGCCAGTAGTATTAGCGGGACCCAGTACTTC | CASSISGTQYF
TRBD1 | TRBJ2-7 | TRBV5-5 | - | TGTGCCAGCAGCTTGTTTATGACAGGGGGGGCCTACGAGCAGTACTTC | CASSLFMTGGAYEQYF
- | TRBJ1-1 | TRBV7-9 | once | TGTGCCAGCAGCTTAGGCACTGAAGCTTTCTTT | CASSLGTEAFF
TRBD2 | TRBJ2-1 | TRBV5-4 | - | TGTGCCAGCAGGACTCCAGCGGGAGGAAATGAGCAGTTCTTC | CASRTPAGGNEQFF
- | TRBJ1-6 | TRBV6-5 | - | TGTGCCAGCAGTTACTCGCGGCAGGGGAGGCTGTCACCCCTCCACTTT | CASSYSRQGRLSPLHF
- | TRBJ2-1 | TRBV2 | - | TGTGCCAGCAGTGATGGGGGAGGATCTTACAATGAGCAGTTCTTC | CASSDGGGSYNEQFF
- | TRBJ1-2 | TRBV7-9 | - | TGTGCCAGCAGCTTAGTTGGGCAGGGTATGGGAGGCTACACCTTC | CASSLVGQGMGGYTF
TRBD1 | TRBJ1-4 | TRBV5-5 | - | TGTGCCAGCAGCCCCAGGGGGTTGAGAGAAAAACTGTTTTTT | CASSPRGLREKLFF
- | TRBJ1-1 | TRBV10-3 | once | TGTGCCATCAGACCGGTGGACAGTTACACTGAAGCTTTCTTT | CAIRPVDSYTEAFF
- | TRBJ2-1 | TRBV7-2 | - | TGTGCCAGCAGCTTAGGGGGACCTAAGGAGCAGTTCTTC | CASSLGGPKEQFF
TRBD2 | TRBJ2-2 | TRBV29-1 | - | TGCAGCTACCGGACTAGCGGAACCGGGGAGCTGTTTTTT | CSYRTSGTGELFF
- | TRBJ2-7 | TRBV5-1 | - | TGCGCCAGCAGCGAGATTAGTCCTCTGGTTTCCTACGAGCAGTACTTC | CASSEISPLVSYEQYF
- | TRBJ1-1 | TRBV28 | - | TGTGCCAGCAGTTCCTCATCGACAGGCTCGAACACTGAAGCTTTCTTT | CASSSSSTGSNTEAFF
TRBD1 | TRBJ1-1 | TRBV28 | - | TGTGCCAGCACCTCCTTGACAGGGCCCTCTATGAACACTGAAGCTTTCTTT | CASTSLTGPSMNTEAFF
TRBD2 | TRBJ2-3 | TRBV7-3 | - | TGTGCCAGCAGCTTATCAGATAGCGGGGGGCCTAGCACAGATACGCAGTATTTT | CASSLSDSGGPSTDTQYF
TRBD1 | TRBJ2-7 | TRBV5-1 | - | TGCGCCAGCAGCTCAGACGGTACCGGGACAGGGGCCTACGAGCAGTACTTC | CASSSDGTGTGAYEQYF